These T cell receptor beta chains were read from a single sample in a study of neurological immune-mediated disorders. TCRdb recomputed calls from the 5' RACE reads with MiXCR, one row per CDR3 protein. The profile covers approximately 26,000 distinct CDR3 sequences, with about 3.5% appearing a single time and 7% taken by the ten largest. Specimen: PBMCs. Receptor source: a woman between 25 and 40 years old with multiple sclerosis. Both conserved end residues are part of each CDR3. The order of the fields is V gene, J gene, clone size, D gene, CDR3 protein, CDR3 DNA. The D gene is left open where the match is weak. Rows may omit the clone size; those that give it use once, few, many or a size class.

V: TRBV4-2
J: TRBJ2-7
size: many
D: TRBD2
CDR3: CASSQGRGKGLAGVYEQYF
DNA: TGTGCCAGCAGCCAAGGGAGGGGGAAGGGACTAGCGGGGGTGTACGAGCAGTACTTC

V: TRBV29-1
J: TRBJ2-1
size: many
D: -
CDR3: CSVDGLTYNEQFF
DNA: TGCAGCGTTGACGGGCTTACCTACAATGAGCAGTTCTTC

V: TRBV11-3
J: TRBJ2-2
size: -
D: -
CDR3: CASQGVRGELFF
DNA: TGTGCCAGCCAGGGTGTCCGTGGGGAGCTGTTTTTT

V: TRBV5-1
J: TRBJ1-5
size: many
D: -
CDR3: CASSRDGGARPQHF
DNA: TGCGCCAGTAGCCGGGACGGAGGAGCGAGGCCCCAGCATTTT

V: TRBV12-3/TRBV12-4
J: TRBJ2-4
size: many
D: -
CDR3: CASSLRERVYF
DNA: TGTGCCAGCAGCCTCCGGGAAAGGGTCTACTTC

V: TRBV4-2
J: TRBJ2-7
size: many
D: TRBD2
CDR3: CASSQLRTSGKGYEQYF
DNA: TGTGCCAGCAGCCAACTTCGGACTAGCGGGAAGGGGTACGAGCAGTACTTC

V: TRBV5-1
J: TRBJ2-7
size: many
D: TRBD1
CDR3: CASTIGQGAKEQYF
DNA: TGCGCCAGCACCATCGGACAGGGGGCAAAAGAGCAGTACTTC

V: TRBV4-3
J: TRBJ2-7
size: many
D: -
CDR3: CASSQPNSGPRDPHEQYF
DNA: TGCGCCAGCAGCCAACCCAATTCCGGGCCAAGAGATCCCCACGAGCAGTACTTC

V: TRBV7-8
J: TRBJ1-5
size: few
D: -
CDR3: CASSQKTDQPQNF
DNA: TGTGCCAGCAGCCAGAAAACAGATCAGCCCCAGAATTTT

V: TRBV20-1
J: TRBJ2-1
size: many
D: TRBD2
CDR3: CSARDPSGAGNEQFF
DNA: TGCAGTGCTAGAGATCCTAGCGGGGCAGGCAATGAGCAGTTCTTC

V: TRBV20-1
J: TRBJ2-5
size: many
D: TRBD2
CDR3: CSARTREYRETQYF
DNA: TGCAGTGCTAGAACGCGGGAGTACCGGGAGACCCAGTACTTC

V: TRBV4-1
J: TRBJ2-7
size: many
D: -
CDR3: CASSQMGGISYEQYF
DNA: TGCGCCAGCAGCCAAATGGGTGGGATTTCCTACGAGCAGTACTTC